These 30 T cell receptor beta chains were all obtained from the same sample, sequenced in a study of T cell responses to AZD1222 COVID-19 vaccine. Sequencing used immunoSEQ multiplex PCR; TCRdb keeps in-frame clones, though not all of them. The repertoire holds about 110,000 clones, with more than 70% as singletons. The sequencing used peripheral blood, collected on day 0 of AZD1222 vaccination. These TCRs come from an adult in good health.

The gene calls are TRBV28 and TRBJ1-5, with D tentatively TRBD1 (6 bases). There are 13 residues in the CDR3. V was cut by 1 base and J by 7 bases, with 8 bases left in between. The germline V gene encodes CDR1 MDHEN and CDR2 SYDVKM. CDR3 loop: CASSLFGGQPQHF. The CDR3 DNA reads TGTGCCAGCAGTTTATTTGGGGGCCAGCCCCAGCATTTT.

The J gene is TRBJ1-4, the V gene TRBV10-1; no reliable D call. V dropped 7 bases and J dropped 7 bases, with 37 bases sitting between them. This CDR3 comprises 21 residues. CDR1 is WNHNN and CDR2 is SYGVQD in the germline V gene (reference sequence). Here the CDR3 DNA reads TGCGCCAGCATTATATTCTCCCCCACGGGAACTCTTGGGAGGTTAGGTGAAAAACTGTTTTTT. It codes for CASIIFSPTGTLGRLGEKLFF.

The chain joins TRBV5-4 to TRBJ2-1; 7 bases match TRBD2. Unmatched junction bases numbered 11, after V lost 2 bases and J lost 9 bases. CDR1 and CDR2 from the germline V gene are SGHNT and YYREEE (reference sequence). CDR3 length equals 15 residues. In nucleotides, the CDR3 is TGTGCCAGCAGCTTAGGACTAGATAGTAACCGTGAGCAGTTCTTC. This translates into CASSLGLDSNREQFF.

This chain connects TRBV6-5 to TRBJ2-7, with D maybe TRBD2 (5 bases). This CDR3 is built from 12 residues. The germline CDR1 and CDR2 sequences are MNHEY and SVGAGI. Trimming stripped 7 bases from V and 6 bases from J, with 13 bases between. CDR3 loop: CASKNLAFEQYF. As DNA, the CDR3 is TGTGCCAGCAAGAATCTAGCCTTCGAGCAGTACTTC.

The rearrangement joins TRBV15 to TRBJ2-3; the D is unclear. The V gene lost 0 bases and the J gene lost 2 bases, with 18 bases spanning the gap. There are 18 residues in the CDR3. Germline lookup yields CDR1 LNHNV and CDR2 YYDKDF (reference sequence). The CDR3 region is CATSRDRLAELTTDTQYF. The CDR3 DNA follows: TGTGCCACCAGCAGAGATCGGTTGGCGGAGCTAACCACAGATACGCAGTATTTT.

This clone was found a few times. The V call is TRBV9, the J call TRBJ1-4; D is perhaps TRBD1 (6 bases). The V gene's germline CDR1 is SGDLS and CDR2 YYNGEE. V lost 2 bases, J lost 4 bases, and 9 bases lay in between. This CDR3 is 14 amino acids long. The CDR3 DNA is TGTGCCAGCAGCGTCGGGGGCCTTAATGAAAAACTGTTTTTT. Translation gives CASSVGGLNEKLFF.

CDR3 nucleotide sequence: TGCGCCAGCAGCTCTGGACTAGCGGGCCCCCCTAATGAGCAGTTCTTC. This gives the protein CASSSGLAGPPNEQFF. This chain links TRBV5-1 with TRBJ2-1; 11 bases are a match to TRBD2. The CDR3 is made up of 16 amino acids. CDR1 and CDR2 (germline): SGHRS, YFSETQ. J lost 7 bases, V lost 3 bases, and 9 bases had no gene match.

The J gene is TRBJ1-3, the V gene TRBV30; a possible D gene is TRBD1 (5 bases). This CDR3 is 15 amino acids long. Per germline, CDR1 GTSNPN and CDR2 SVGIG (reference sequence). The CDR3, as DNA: TGTGCGCGGAGTTCTGGGGGTTCCTCTGGAAACACCATATATTTT. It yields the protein CARSSGGSSGNTIYF.

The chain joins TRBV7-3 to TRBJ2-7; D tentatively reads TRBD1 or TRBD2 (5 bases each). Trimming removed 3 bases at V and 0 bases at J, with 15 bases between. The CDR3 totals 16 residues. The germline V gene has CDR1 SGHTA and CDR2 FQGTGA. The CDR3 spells CASSFTRDGSSYEQYF. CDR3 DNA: TGTGCCAGCAGCTTCACCAGGGACGGAAGCTCCTACGAGCAGTACTTC.

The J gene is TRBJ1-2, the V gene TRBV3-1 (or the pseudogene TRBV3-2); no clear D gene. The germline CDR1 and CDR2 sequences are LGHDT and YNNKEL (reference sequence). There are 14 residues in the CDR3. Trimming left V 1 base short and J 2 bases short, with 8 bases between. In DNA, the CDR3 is TGTGCCAGCAGCCAAGGAGTCGAAAACTATGGCTACACCTTC. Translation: CASSQGVENYGYTF.

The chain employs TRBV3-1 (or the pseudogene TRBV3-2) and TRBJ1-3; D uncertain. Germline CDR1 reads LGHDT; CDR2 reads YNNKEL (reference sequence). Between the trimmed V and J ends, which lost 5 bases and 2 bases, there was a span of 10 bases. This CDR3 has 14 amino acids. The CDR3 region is CASSLNHPGNTIYF. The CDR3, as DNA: TGTGCCAGCAGCTTAAACCACCCTGGAAACACCATATATTTT.

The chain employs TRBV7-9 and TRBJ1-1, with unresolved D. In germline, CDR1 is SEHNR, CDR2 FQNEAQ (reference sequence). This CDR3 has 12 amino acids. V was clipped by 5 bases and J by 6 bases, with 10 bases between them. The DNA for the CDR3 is TGTGCCAGCAGCCCCGAGGTGGCTGAAGCTTTCTTT. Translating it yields CASSPEVAEAFF.

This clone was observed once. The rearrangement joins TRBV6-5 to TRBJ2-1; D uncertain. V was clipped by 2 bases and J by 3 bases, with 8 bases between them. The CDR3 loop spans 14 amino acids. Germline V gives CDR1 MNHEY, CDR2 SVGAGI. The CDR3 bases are TGTGCCAGCAGTTACGCGACAAGCTACAATGAGCAGTTCTTC. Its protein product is CASSYATSYNEQFF.

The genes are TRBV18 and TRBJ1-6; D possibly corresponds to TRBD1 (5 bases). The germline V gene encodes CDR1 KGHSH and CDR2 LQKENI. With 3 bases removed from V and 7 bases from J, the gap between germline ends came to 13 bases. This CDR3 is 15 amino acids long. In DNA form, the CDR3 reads TGTGCCAGCTCACCTGGGGCAGGCTCAAATTCACCCCTCCACTTT. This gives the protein CASSPGAGSNSPLHF.

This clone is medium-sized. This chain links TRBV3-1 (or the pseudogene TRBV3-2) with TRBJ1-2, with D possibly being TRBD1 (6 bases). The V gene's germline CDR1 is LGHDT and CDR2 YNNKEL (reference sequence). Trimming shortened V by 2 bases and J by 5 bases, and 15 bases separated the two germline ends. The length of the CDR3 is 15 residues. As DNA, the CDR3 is TGTGCCAGCAGCCAACTTGGGGGCTCGGAATATGGCTACACCTTC. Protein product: CASSQLGGSEYGYTF.

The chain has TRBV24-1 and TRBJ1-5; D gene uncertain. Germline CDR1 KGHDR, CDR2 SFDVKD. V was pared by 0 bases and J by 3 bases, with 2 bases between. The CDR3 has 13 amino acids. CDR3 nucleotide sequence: TGTGCCACCAGTGATTTGCCCAATCAGCCCCAGCATTTT. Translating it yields CATSDLPNQPQHF.

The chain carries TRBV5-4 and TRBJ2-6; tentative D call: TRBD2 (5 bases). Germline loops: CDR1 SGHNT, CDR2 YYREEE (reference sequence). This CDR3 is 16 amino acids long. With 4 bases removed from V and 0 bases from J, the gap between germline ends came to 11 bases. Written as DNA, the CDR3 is TGTGCCAGCAGCCCAGGACTTTTCTCTGGGGCCAACGTCCTGACTTTC. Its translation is CASSPGLFSGANVLTF. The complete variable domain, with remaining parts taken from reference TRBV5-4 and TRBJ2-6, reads ETGVTQSPTHLIKTRGQQVTLRCSSQSGHNTVSWYQQALGQGPQFIFQYYREEENGRGNFPPRFSGLQFPNYSSELNVNALELDDSALYLCASSPGLFSGANVLTFGAGSRLTVL.

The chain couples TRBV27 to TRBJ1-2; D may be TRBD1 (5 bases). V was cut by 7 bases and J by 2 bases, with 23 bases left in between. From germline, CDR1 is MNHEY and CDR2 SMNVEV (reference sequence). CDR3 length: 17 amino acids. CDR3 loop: CASILSWWEGINYGYTF. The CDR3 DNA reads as TGTGCCAGCATCCTATCTTGGTGGGAGGGGATCAACTATGGCTACACCTTC.

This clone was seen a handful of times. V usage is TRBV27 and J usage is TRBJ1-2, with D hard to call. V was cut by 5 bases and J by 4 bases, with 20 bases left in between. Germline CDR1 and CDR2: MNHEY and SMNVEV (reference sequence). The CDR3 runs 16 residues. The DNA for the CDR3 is TGTGCCAGCAGTACACGTTGGCAGCTGGCGGGCTATGGCTACACCTTC. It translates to CASSTRWQLAGYGYTF.

CDR3 coding DNA: TGCAGCGGCTCCGAGACAGGTCCGGGCACTGAAGCTTTCTTT. This codes for CSGSETGPGTEAFF. V usage is TRBV29-1 and J usage is TRBJ1-1; D perhaps matches TRBD1 (6 bases). Trimming took 7 bases from V and 4 from J, leaving 19 bases between them. Germline V gene data show CDR1 as SQVTM and CDR2 as ANQGSEA. This CDR3 is built from 14 residues.

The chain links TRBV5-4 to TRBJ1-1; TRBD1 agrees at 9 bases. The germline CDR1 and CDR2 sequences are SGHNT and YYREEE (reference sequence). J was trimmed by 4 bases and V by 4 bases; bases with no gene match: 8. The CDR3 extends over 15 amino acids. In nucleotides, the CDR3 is TGTGCCAGCAGCCCCGGGACAGGGCGGGGCACTGAAGCTTTCTTT. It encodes CASSPGTGRGTEAFF.

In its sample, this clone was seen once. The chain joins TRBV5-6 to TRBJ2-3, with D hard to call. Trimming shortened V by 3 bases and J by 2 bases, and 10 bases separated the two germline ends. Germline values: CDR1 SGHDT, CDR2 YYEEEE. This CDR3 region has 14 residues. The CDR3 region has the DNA TGTGCCAGCAGCTCCGACACCTACACAGATACGCAGTATTTT. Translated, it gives CASSSDTYTDTQYF.

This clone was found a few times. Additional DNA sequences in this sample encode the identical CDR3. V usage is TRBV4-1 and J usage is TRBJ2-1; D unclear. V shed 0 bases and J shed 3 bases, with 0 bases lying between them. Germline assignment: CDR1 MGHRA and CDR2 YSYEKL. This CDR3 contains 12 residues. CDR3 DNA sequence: TGCGCCAGCAGCCAAGACTACAATGAGCAGTTCTTC. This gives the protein CASSQDYNEQFF.

As DNA, the CDR3 is TGTGCCAGCAGTAGTACCGGGGAGCTGTTTTTT. This codes for CASSSTGELFF. This chain links TRBV28 with TRBJ2-2; D unresolved. Deletions cut 5 bases from V and 5 bases from J, with 3 bases between. The CDR3 consists of 11 residues. Germline V gene sequence: CDR1 MDHEN, CDR2 SYDVKM.

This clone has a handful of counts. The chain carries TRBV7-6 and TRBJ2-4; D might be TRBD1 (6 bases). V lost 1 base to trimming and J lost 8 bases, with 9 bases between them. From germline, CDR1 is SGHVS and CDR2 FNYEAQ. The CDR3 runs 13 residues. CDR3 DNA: TGTGCCAGCAGCTTAGGATCAGGGGACATTCAGTACTTC. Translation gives CASSLGSGDIQYF.

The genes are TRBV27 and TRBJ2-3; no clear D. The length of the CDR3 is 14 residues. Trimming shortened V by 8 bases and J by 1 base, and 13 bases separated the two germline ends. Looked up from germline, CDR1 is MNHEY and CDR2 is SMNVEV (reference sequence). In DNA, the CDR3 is TGTGCCAGCTCCGATACCTGGGGCACAGATACGCAGTATTTT. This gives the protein CASSDTWGTDTQYF.

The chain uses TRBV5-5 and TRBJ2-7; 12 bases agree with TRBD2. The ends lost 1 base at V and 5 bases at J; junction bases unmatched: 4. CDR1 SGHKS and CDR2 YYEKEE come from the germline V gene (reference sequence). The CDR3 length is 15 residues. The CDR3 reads CASSLLAGGPNEQYV. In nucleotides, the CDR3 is TGTGCCAGCAGCTTGCTAGCGGGAGGGCCTAACGAGCAGTACGTC.

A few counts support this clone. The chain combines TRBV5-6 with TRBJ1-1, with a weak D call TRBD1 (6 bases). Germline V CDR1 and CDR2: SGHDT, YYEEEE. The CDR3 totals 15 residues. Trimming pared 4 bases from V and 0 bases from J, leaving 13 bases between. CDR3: CASSLGGGLNTEAFF. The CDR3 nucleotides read TGTGCCAGCAGCCTTGGTGGGGGCCTGAACACTGAAGCTTTCTTT.

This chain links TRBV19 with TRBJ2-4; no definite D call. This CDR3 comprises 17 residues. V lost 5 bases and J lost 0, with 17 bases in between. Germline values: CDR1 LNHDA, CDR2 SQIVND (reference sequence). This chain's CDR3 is CASSGPPKGRAKNIQYF. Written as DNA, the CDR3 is TGTGCCAGTAGTGGCCCCCCGAAGGGAAGAGCCAAAAACATTCAGTACTTC.

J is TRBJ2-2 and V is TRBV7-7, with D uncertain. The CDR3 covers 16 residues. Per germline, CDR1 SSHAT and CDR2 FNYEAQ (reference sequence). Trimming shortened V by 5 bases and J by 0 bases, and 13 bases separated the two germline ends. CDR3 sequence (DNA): TGTGCCAGCAGCCCTGGGGTGTGGGCGAACACCGGGGAGCTGTTTTTT. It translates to CASSPGVWANTGELFF. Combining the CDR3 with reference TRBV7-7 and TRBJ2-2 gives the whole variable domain GAGVSQSPRYKVTKRGQDVTLRCDPISSHATLYWYQQALGQGPEFLTYFNYEAQPDKSGLPSDRFSAERPEGSISTLTIQRTEQRDSAMYRCASSPGVWANTGELFFGEGSRLTVL.